Shown below are 19 T cell receptor beta chains from a single sample sequenced in a study of T cells after somatic rescue of genetic block. Sequencing was performed with immunoSEQ multiplex PCR; in TCRdb, only in-frame clones are kept and a portion is missing. This sample has 110,000 or so clones; 80% to 95% occur once, and the top ten carry over 1.1%. The sequenced material came from peripheral blood mononuclear cells (PBMCs). The receptors come from a young woman.

The genes are TRBV5-4 and TRBJ1-4; D unclear. With 2 bases removed from V and 8 bases from J, the gap between germline ends came to 7 bases. Germline values: CDR1 SGHNT, CDR2 YYREEE (reference sequence). The CDR3 totals 12 residues. CDR3 protein: CASSFGREKLFF. The CDR3, as DNA: TGTGCCAGCAGCTTCGGGCGGGAAAAACTGTTTTTT. The whole variable domain, remainder taken from reference TRBV5-4 and TRBJ1-4, is ETGVTQSPTHLIKTRGQQVTLRCSSQSGHNTVSWYQQALGQGPQFIFQYYREEENGRGNFPPRFSGLQFPNYSSELNVNALELDDSALYLCASSFGREKLFFGSGTQLSVL.

V usage is TRBV5-1 and J usage is TRBJ2-7; 9 positions agree with TRBD2. Germline V gene data show CDR1 as SGHRS and CDR2 as YFSETQ. The CDR3 totals 12 residues. The J segment lost 5 bases and the V segment lost 10 bases, leaving 7 bases of the junction unmatched. DNA for the CDR3: TGCGCCTCCTGGGGCGGGGGGGACGAGCAGTACTTC. It yields the protein CASWGGGDEQYF.

V gene TRBV7-6 combines with J gene TRBJ2-7; TRBD1 is a possible D gene (5 bases). V shed 1 base and J shed 7 bases, with 17 bases lying between them. In germline, CDR1 is SGHVS, CDR2 FNYEAQ. This CDR3 contains 15 residues. The CDR3 sequence: CASSLGQSPVQEQYF. The CDR3 DNA follows: TGTGCCAGCAGCTTAGGACAGAGCCCCGTGCAGGAGCAGTACTTC.

The chain links TRBV19 to TRBJ2-3; unclear D gene. The germline gives CDR1 LNHDA, CDR2 SQIVND (reference sequence). V shed 7 bases and J shed 2 bases, with 7 bases lying between them. The CDR3 covers 12 residues. CDR3 DNA: TGTGCCAGTACCGGGCCCACAGATACGCAGTATTTT. Translating gives CASTGPTDTQYF.

The chain employs TRBV7-6 and TRBJ2-3; D may correspond to TRBD1 or TRBD2 (5 bases each). Per the germline V gene, CDR1 is SGHVS and CDR2 is FNYEAQ. V was pared by 7 bases and J by 6 bases, with 17 bases between. The CDR3 has 14 residues. In DNA, the CDR3 is TGTGCCAGCAACCGAGGGGTAACCGGGGATACGCAGTATTTT. This sequence encodes CASNRGVTGDTQYF.

The chain couples TRBV18 to TRBJ1-1, with 7 bases aligning to TRBD1. Germline V lookup: CDR1 KGHSH, CDR2 LQKENI. This CDR3 comprises 14 residues. V gave up 5 bases and J gave up 7 bases; unmatched junction bases: 10. This CDR3 is CASSSPDRDHEAFF. CDR3 bases: TGTGCCAGCTCAAGTCCTGACAGGGACCATGAAGCTTTCTTT.

This clone was observed a single time. The CDR3 DNA follows: TGTGCCAGCGCTCCGGGACAGGGGATGAACGAGCAGTACTTC. It yields the protein CASAPGQGMNEQYF. The chain is built from TRBV5-5 and TRBJ2-7; 10 bases line up with TRBD1. J lost 5 bases, V lost 7 bases, and 9 bases had no gene match. Per the germline V gene, CDR1 is SGHKS and CDR2 is YYEKEE (reference sequence). This CDR3 has 14 amino acids.

The rearrangement links TRBV27 to TRBJ1-1; D is possibly TRBD1 (5 bases). V was clipped by 4 bases and J by 4 bases, with 13 bases between them. The germline gives CDR1 MNHEY, CDR2 SMNVEV (reference sequence). The CDR3 covers 14 residues. As DNA, the CDR3 is TGTGCCAGCAGTTCCGCGACAGAACGCACTGAAGCTTTCTTT. Its protein product is CASSSATERTEAFF.

This rearrangement joins TRBV7-2 to TRBJ1-2; D is unclear. The CDR3 runs 14 residues. Germline V CDR1 and CDR2: SGHTA, FQGNSA. The ends were cut back, 5 bases at V and 2 bases at J, with 12 bases in the middle. The CDR3 DNA sequence: TGTGCCAGCAGCCCCAGAAAGGAGAACTATGGCTACACCTTC. This codes for CASSPRKENYGYTF.

The J gene is TRBJ1-6, the V gene TRBV28; weak D call: TRBD1 (6 bases). This CDR3 is 14 amino acids long. The V gene's germline CDR1 is MDHEN and CDR2 SYDVKM. Deletions cut 6 bases from V and 14 bases from J, with 20 bases between. CDR3 protein: CASRGGAKPVTLHF. CDR3 nucleotide sequence: TGTGCCAGCAGAGGGGGGGCTAAACCTGTCACCCTCCACTTT.

The chain links TRBV7-2 to TRBJ1-3, with D perhaps matching TRBD1 (5 bases). V lost 5 bases to trimming and J lost 4 bases, with 15 bases between them. The CDR3 length is 15 residues. CDR1 is SGHTA, CDR2 FQGNSA, per germline. The CDR3 loop reads CASSADRVGGNTIYF. The DNA of the CDR3 is TGTGCCAGCAGCGCCGACAGAGTCGGAGGAAACACCATATATTTT.

This chain uses TRBV29-1 with TRBJ1-3; D is perhaps TRBD1 (5 bases). The CDR3 extends over 16 amino acids. The germline V and J ends were trimmed by 4 bases and 0 bases, with 16 bases remaining between them. The V gene's germline CDR1 is SQVTM and CDR2 ANQGSEA. The CDR3 reads CSVGGRDSPSGNTIYF. The CDR3 coding sequence is TGCAGCGTTGGGGGCCGAGATAGCCCCTCTGGAAACACCATATATTTT.

The rearrangement joins TRBV28 to TRBJ2-7; D is undetermined. This CDR3 region has 13 residues. Between the trimmed V and J ends, which lost 5 bases and 6 bases, there was a span of 14 bases. Germline loops: CDR1 MDHEN, CDR2 SYDVKM. CDR3 protein: CASSQVTLGEQYF. The CDR3 coding sequence is TGTGCCAGCAGTCAAGTAACGCTGGGCGAGCAGTACTTC.

This chain links TRBV6-1 with TRBJ2-1, with D perhaps matching TRBD2 (6 bases). The CDR3 length is 15 residues. V lost 6 bases and J lost 10, with 22 bases in between. From germline, CDR1 is MNHNS and CDR2 SASEGT. CDR3 in DNA: TGTGCCAGCAGCCAGACTAGTAGTCTCTTCGGGGAGCAGTTCTTC. Residues: CASSQTSSLFGEQFF.

The V and J genes are TRBV20-1 and TRBJ2-7; 7 bases align to TRBD1. The CDR3 has 11 residues. Germline loops: CDR1 DFQATT, CDR2 SNEGSKA (reference sequence). V was clipped by 6 bases and J by 5 bases; unmatched bases: 4. The CDR3 region is CSAETGNEQYF. Written as DNA, the CDR3 is TGCAGTGCGGAGACAGGGAACGAGCAGTACTTC.

The chain employs TRBV7-9 and TRBJ2-3; 9 nucleotides match TRBD2. CDR1 and CDR2 (germline): SEHNR, FQNEAQ (reference sequence). The trim removed 7 bases at V and 0 bases at J, leaving 2 bases unmatched. The CDR3 spans 14 residues. The DNA for the CDR3 is TGTGCCAGCACCCTAGCGGGGAGCACAGATACGCAGTATTTT. It yields the protein CASTLAGSTDTQYF. Supplemented by reference TRBV7-9 and TRBJ2-3, the full variable domain reads DTGVSQNPRHKITKRGQNVTFRCDPISEHNRLYWYRQTLGQGPEFLTYFQNEAQLEKSRLLSDRFSAERPKGSFSTLEIQRTEQGDSAMYLCASTLAGSTDTQYFGPGTRLTVL.

This clone was picked up a small number of times. This sequence joins TRBV19 and TRBJ2-5; D perhaps matches TRBD2 (5 bases). The V gene lost 5 bases and the J gene lost 7 bases, with 14 bases spanning the gap. Germline CDR1 is LNHDA and CDR2 is SQIVND (reference sequence). The CDR3 covers 13 residues. The CDR3 DNA sequence: TGTGCCAGTAGTGATCTAGGTCGGGGGACCCAGTACTTC. Its translation: CASSDLGRGTQYF.

This rearrangement joins TRBV7-7 to TRBJ2-1, with D maybe TRBD1 (6 bases). There are 13 residues in the CDR3. Germline V CDR1 and CDR2: SSHAT, FNYEAQ (reference sequence). V lost 3 bases to trimming and J lost 3 bases, with 6 bases between them. CDR3 protein: CASSLDSYNEQFF. The CDR3 DNA is TGTGCCAGCAGCTTGGACAGCTACAATGAGCAGTTCTTC.

J is TRBJ2-7 and V is TRBV7-6; 9 nucleotides agree with TRBD2. CDR1 is SGHVS, CDR2 FNYEAQ, per germline. Trimming took 5 bases from V and 2 from J; bases not matched to a gene: 7. CDR3 length: 15 residues. CDR3 sequence: CASSPSGGTTYEQYF. The CDR3 coding sequence is TGTGCCAGCAGCCCGAGCGGGGGGACCACCTACGAGCAGTACTTC.